This T cell receptor beta chain was captured in a study of blood T cell repertoires in COVID-19. This clone has more than one count but fewer than ten. Measured with immunoSEQ multiplex PCR; TCRdb has only the in-frame clones, and not every one. The table lists tens of thousands of clones, around 82% of them singletons. CDR3 size: 15 residues. The genes are TRBV21-1 and TRBJ2-1; the table names TRBD2, a call not compared with the DNA. TRBV21-1 is flagged as a pseudogene. Specimen: peripheral blood. The clonotype was recovered from an older woman with acute or convalescent COVID-19. DNA for the CDR3: TGTGCCAGCAGCAATCCGAGCGGGAGTTTCGATGAGCAGTTCTTC. This translates into CASSNPSGSFDEQFF.